The clone carrying this T cell receptor beta chain showed up many times. Donors comprised only Caucasian adults living in Nashville, Tennessee. The data were obtained in a study of shared clonotypes between healthy human individuals. CDR1 MDHEN and CDR2 SYDVKM come from the germline V gene. V shed 6 bases and J 7 bases; nucleotides not matched to a gene: 0. The CDR3 runs 12 residues. Unsorted PBMC replicate PCRs drew on about 290 ng DNA, representing some 32,000 T cell genomes. TCRdb's copy holds only in-frame clones and misses some; the assay was immunoSEQ multiplex PCR. Seen here are about 92,000 clones, roughly 50% observed once, and the top ten hold about 14%.

The V gene is TRBV28, the J gene TRBJ1-4, with 9 bases matching TRBD1. Sequencing was carried out using PBMCs. The source of this sequence is a woman in her forties in good health. Some clones in this sample may be carry-over from other donors' samples. CDR3 region: CASRTGGEKLFF. CDR3 nucleotides: TGTGCCAGCAGGACAGGGGGTGAAAAACTGTTTTTT.